The 18 T cell receptor beta chains given below trace back to one sample, sequenced in a study of shared clonotypes between healthy human individuals. The data were produced by immunoSEQ multiplex PCR, yet TCRdb's version contains in-frame clones alone and is incomplete. The sample shows approximately 940,000 clones, roughly 72% of them seen only once. The sequencing sample was made of memory CD4+ T cells sorted from blood. Subset: CD45RA-negative fraction. The source of these receptors is a man younger than 30 in good health.

There are a few counts of this clone. The chain employs TRBV6-5 and TRBJ2-3; TRBD1 matches 9 bases. CDR1 and CDR2 (germline): MNHEY, SVGAGI. The CDR3 runs to 16 residues. The junction had 11 bases not matched to a gene; V was cut back by 3 bases and J by 7 bases. The CDR3 DNA reads as TGTGCCAGCAGTTATGGTGGGACAGGGTCCACGTATACGCAGTATTTT. It is translated as CASSYGGTGSTYTQYF.

The chain links TRBV6-1 to TRBJ1-4; D call uncertain. Germline V gives CDR1 MNHNS, CDR2 SASEGT. The CDR3 has 11 amino acids. Trimming cost V 1 base and J 13 bases, with 7 bases left between them. CDR3 in DNA: TGTGCCAGCAGTGAAGGCCCCCGACTGTTTTTT. Amino acids: CASSEGPRLFF.

This sequence joins TRBV6-1 and TRBJ1-1; 8 bases agree with TRBD1. Looked up from germline, CDR1 is MNHNS and CDR2 is SASEGT. Germline trimming cut 1 base from V and 9 bases from J; bases unmatched to any gene: 13. The CDR3 has 16 residues. The CDR3 loop reads CASSEGAGGATRKAFF. The CDR3 nucleotides are TGTGCCAGCAGTGAAGGGGCAGGGGGCGCCACTAGGAAAGCTTTCTTT.

This clone came up a few times. The genes are TRBV5-8 and TRBJ1-5; TRBD1 is a possible D gene (5 bases). CDR1 and CDR2 from the germline V gene are SGHTS and YDEGEE. The CDR3 is 15 residues long. Trimming took 2 bases from V and 2 from J, leaving 11 bases between them. The CDR3 here is CASSFGGFGNQPQHF. CDR3 coding DNA: TGTGCCAGCAGCTTTGGGGGGTTCGGCAATCAGCCCCAGCATTTT.

This clone has a single count. The chain recombines TRBV6-4 with TRBJ1-2, with D possibly TRBD1 on 6 matching bases. The CDR3 is 17 amino acids. With 2 bases removed from V and 4 bases from J, the gap between germline ends came to 20 bases. Germline CDR1 is MRHNA and CDR2 is SNTAGT. In DNA, the CDR3 is TGTGCCAGCAGTGACATAATCGCGGGGCAGGGGATCTATGGCTACACCTTC. Protein sequence: CASSDIIAGQGIYGYTF.

The chain employs TRBV5-1 and TRBJ1-6; D is unclear. CDR1 and CDR2 (germline): SGHRS, YFSETQ. The V end lost 0 bases, the J end lost 15 bases, and 19 bases lay between the germline ends. This CDR3 comprises 15 residues. CDR3 amino acids: CASSLEPFRSFNLHF. In DNA, the CDR3 is TGCGCCAGCAGCTTGGAGCCGTTTCGCTCCTTCAACCTCCACTTT.

Notes on this clone: Other nucleotide sequences from this sample produce the same CDR3. The chain has TRBV7-2 and TRBJ2-7; 8 bases fit TRBD2. The V gene end was trimmed by 6 bases and the J gene end by 0 bases; junction bases not matched to a gene: 7. Germline-derived CDR1 and CDR2 are SGHTA and FQGNSA. There are 15 residues in the CDR3. This CDR3 is CASSSRGGSSYEQYF. CDR3 nucleotide sequence: TGTGCCAGCAGTTCACGGGGGGGGAGCTCCTACGAGCAGTACTTC.

This clone was seen a few times. The V gene is TRBV30, the J gene TRBJ1-6; D not resolved. Germline V gives CDR1 GTSNPN, CDR2 SVGIG (reference sequence). Trimming pared 3 bases from V and 11 bases from J, leaving 11 bases between. This CDR3 has 12 amino acids. The CDR3 region is CAWSSYAAPLHF. DNA of the CDR3: TGTGCCTGGAGCTCATACGCCGCACCCCTCCACTTT.

The chain employs TRBV30 and TRBJ1-3; 7 bases fit TRBD1. J lost 0 bases, V lost 1 base, and 3 bases had no gene match. Looked up from germline, CDR1 is GTSNPN and CDR2 is SVGIG (reference sequence). The CDR3 runs to 15 residues. CDR3 sequence (DNA): TGTGCCTGGAGTGGGGACAGTTTCTCTGGAAACACCATATATTTT. Translating it yields CAWSGDSFSGNTIYF.

This rearrangement joins TRBV20-1 to TRBJ1-4; no clear D. The V gene's germline CDR1 is DFQATT and CDR2 SNEGSKA (reference sequence). The CDR3 spans 10 residues. V lost 5 bases, J lost 8 bases, and 6 bases lay in between. The CDR3 DNA follows: TGCAGTGCTCCACCGGAAAAACTGTTTTTT. This codes for CSAPPEKLFF.

About this clone: Mismatch with germline at one junction end may stem from a read error. This chain connects TRBV18 to TRBJ1-5; 9 positions match TRBD1. Germline assignment: CDR1 KGHSH and CDR2 LQKENI. This CDR3 comprises 15 residues. CDR3 amino acids: CASSQGQGSHQPQHF. The CDR3 DNA reads as TGTGCCAGCTCGCAGGGACAGGGTAGCCATCAGCCCCAGCATTTT.

This chain uses TRBV29-1 with TRBJ1-5; 7 bases line up with TRBD1. Unmatched junction bases numbered 7, after V lost 6 bases and J lost 2 bases. Germline V lookup: CDR1 SQVTM, CDR2 ANQGSEA. The CDR3 runs 14 residues. CDR3 in DNA: TGCAGCGTACTACAGGGGACGGGCAATCAGCCCCAGCATTTT. This translates into CSVLQGTGNQPQHF.

The V call is TRBV10-3, the J call TRBJ1-2; TRBD1 is a possible D gene (5 bases). The germline gives CDR1 ENHRY, CDR2 SYGVKD. The CDR3 has 14 amino acids. The V end lost 2 bases, the J end lost 2 bases, and 9 bases lay between the germline ends. CDR3: CAISEGDGNYGYTF. The CDR3, as DNA: TGTGCCATCAGTGAGGGGGACGGGAACTATGGCTACACCTTC.

Notes on this clone: This sample includes further DNA sequences coding for the same CDR3. The rearrangement joins TRBV5-6 to TRBJ2-7; D ambiguous. The CDR3 totals 11 residues. V shed 0 bases and J shed 4 bases, with 2 bases lying between them. Per germline, CDR1 SGHDT and CDR2 YYEEEE. CDR3 loop: CASSLDYEQYF. Written as DNA, the CDR3 is TGTGCCAGCAGCTTGGATTACGAGCAGTACTTC.

The chain recombines TRBV28 with TRBJ2-3; possibly TRBD2 for D (6 bases). The CDR3 loop spans 16 amino acids. Germline CDR1 reads MDHEN; CDR2 reads SYDVKM. V was cut by 4 bases and J by 0 bases, with 14 bases left in between. CDR3 DNA sequence: TGTGCCAGCAGTTCGATACTAGGGACTAGCACAGATACGCAGTATTTT. Amino acid sequence: CASSSILGTSTDTQYF.

The rearrangement joins TRBV7-6 to TRBJ2-1; 8 nucleotides agree with TRBD1. The CDR3 extends over 16 amino acids. Looked up from germline, CDR1 is SGHVS and CDR2 is FNYEAQ. After removal of 5 bases from V and 6 bases from J, the junction contained 12 bases not matched to a gene. CDR3: CASSRGTGTLGNEQFF. CDR3 sequence (DNA): TGTGCCAGCAGCCGTGGGACAGGAACCCTTGGCAATGAGCAGTTCTTC.

The rearrangement joins TRBV15 to TRBJ1-2; D is perhaps TRBD1 (6 bases). Trimming removed 0 bases from V and 8 bases from J, with 16 bases in between. There are 15 residues in the CDR3. Per germline, CDR1 LNHNV and CDR2 YYDKDF (reference sequence). The CDR3 sequence is CATSRDRAGERGYTF. DNA for the CDR3: TGTGCCACCAGCAGAGATAGGGCAGGGGAGAGAGGCTACACCTTC.

This clone showed up just a few times. This chain connects TRBV27 to TRBJ1-6; perhaps TRBD1 as D (5 bases). Trimming cost V 4 bases and J 10 bases, with 14 bases left between them. Germline V CDR1 and CDR2: MNHEY, SMNVEV (reference sequence). The CDR3 sequence is 14 residues long. The DNA of the CDR3 is TGTGCCAGCAGTTACCAGGGTGCGCGGTCACCCCTCCACTTT. This encodes CASSYQGARSPLHF.